The TCR beta chain described here comes from a study of T-cell memory formation after mild COVID-19. Study-level results: Clones that contracted from day 15 to 85 had balanced CD4/CD8; later expanders were CD4+ biased.

TCRdb re-called the 5' RACE reads with MiXCR, one entry per CDR3 protein. Of about 350,000 distinct CDR3 sequences in the sample, less than 25% were seen once. The CDR3 has 14 amino acids. Germline V gene data show CDR1 as MNHEY and CDR2 as SVGAGI. The V end was cut by 2 bases, the J end by 4 bases, with 11 bases between. This clonotype was counted ten times or more. The antigen is not known. Material for sequencing was PBMCs or a T cell subset sorted from them (not recorded which). The V and J genes are TRBV6-5 and TRBJ1-1; no clear D. The clonotype originates from a man between 18 and 35 years old who had mild COVID-19 (a few samples of this study predate the infection). Cell type and time point are not known. The CDR3 nucleotides are TGTGCCAGCAGTTACGTCAGTTCCACCACTGAAGCTTTCTTT. It specifies CASSYVSSTTEAFF.